Following are 5 T cell receptor beta chains from one sample sequenced in a study of PD-L1 blockade in urothelial cancer. Time point here: pretreatment peripheral blood. This table comes from immunoSEQ multiplex PCR, and its TCRdb copy is limited to in-frame clones, with some not included. This repertoire shows some 50,000 clones, 70% to 90% found once; its top ten account for 14% to 15%. The sequencing used PBMCs, collected around atezolizumab (anti-PD-L1) treatment. These receptor sequences come from a woman in her sixties with urothelial cancer.

This clone has only one observation. The chain is built from TRBV15 and TRBJ2-4, with 12 bases lining up with TRBD1. CDR3 length equals 20 residues. The V segment lost 10 bases and the J segment 4 bases; nucleotides outside the gene matches: 23. Germline V gives CDR1 LNHNV, CDR2 YYDKDF (reference sequence). Here the CDR3 reads CASTPGYGTGGVGGKNIQYF. The CDR3 DNA reads as TGTGCCAGCACTCCGGGCTACGGGACAGGGGGCGTGGGAGGTAAAAACATTCAGTACTTC.

The chain recombines TRBV27 with TRBJ2-5; 9 positions agree with TRBD2. Germline CDR1 reads MNHEY; CDR2 reads SMNVEV (reference sequence). V lost 1 base, J lost 7 bases, and 10 bases stayed unmatched. This CDR3 comprises 16 residues. The CDR3 protein is CASSLWSGRTSGTQYF. In nucleotides, the CDR3 is TGTGCCAGCAGTTTATGGAGCGGGAGGACCTCAGGGACCCAGTACTTC.

The chain is built from TRBV4-1 and TRBJ1-2, with TRBD1 identical over 10 bases. The V segment lost 4 bases and the J segment 7 bases; nucleotides outside the gene matches: 6. This CDR3 has 14 amino acids. Looked up from germline, CDR1 is MGHRA and CDR2 is YSYEKL. CDR3 in DNA: TGCGCCAGCAGCCCTGGACAGGGGGTGCGTGGCTACACCTTC. Protein: CASSPGQGVRGYTF.

This chain links TRBV7-2 with TRBJ2-3; D might be TRBD2 (6 bases). Germline CDR1 reads SGHTA; CDR2 reads FQGNSA. V lost 2 bases and J 3 bases, leaving 12 bases between the germline ends. This CDR3 spans 15 amino acids. This CDR3 reads CASSLIWTNTDTQYF. The CDR3 region has the DNA TGTGCCAGCAGCTTAATCTGGACTAATACAGATACGCAGTATTTT.

This clone was counted only a few times. The J gene is TRBJ1-1, the V gene TRBV29-1; TRBD1 might be the D (5 bases). Germline V gene lookup returns CDR1 SQVTM and CDR2 ANQGSEA. Trimming took 0 bases from V and 6 from J, leaving 14 bases between them. CDR3 size: 14 residues. The chain's CDR3 is CSVEEGLGVAEAFF. The CDR3 nucleotides are TGCAGCGTTGAAGAGGGGCTGGGTGTTGCTGAAGCTTTCTTT.